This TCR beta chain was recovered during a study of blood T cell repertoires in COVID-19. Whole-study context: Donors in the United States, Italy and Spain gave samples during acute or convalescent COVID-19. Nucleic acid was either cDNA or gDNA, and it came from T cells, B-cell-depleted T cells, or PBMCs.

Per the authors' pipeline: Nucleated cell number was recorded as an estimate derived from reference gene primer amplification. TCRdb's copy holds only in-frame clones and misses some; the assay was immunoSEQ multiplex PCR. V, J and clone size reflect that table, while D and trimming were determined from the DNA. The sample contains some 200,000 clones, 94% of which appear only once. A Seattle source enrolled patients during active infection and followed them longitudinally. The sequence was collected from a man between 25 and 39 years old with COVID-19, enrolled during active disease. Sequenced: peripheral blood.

CDR3: CASSFPGNYGYTF. The DNA for the CDR3 is TGTGCCAGCAGTTTCCCAGGGAACTATGGCTACACCTTC. The chain couples TRBV6-5 to TRBJ1-2, with a tentative D call TRBD1 (5 bases). Germline V gene sequence: CDR1 MNHEY, CDR2 SVGAGI. The V gene lost 4 bases and the J gene lost 2 bases, with 8 bases spanning the gap. CDR3 length: 13 amino acids.